The T cell receptor (beta chain) described here comes from a study of blood T cell repertoires in COVID-19. Study details: T cells, B-cell-depleted T cells, or PBMCs supplied cDNA or gDNA.

The CDR3 spans 13 residues. V was shortened by 4 bases and J by 6 bases, with 10 bases between the two germline ends. Per the germline V gene, CDR1 is MRHNA and CDR2 is SNTAGT. Clones were read by immunoSEQ multiplex PCR, and TCRdb kept only the in-frame ones, dropping some. The table shows roughly 120,000 clones, with just under 90% occurring only once. This receptor was taken from a woman between 45 and 60 years old with acute or convalescent COVID-19. The rearrangement links TRBV6-4 to TRBJ1-5; D uncertain. The specimen was peripheral blood. The CDR3 coding sequence is TGTGCCAGCAGTGGGGAGGGAGGTCAGCCCCAGCATTTT. Residues: CASSGEGGQPQHF.